This T cell receptor (beta chain) was profiled in a study of blood T cell repertoires in COVID-19. Study-wide background: Acute and convalescent COVID-19 specimens originated in the United States, Italy and Spain.

Per the study methods: Amplification from reference gene primers served as the basis for estimated nucleated cell counts. TCRdb's table, derived via immunoSEQ multiplex PCR, lists solely in-frame clones and lacks some. That table gives V, J and clone size, and the DNA gave D and trimming. In the table there are approximately 150,000 clones, 87% of which are singletons. With V trimmed by 0 bases and J by 3 bases, 3 bases remained unmatched. The germline V gene encodes CDR1 SGHNT and CDR2 YYREEE (reference sequence). This CDR3 spans 16 amino acids. This clonotype was sampled from a woman in her 40s who had been exposed to COVID-19. The V and J genes are TRBV5-4 and TRBJ1-2, with 12 nucleotides matching TRBD1. Sequenced input: PBMCs or T cells enriched from blood (not recorded which). CDR3 coding DNA: TGTGCCAGCAGCTTGGGGGACAGGGGGCAGGACTATGGCTACACCTTC. As protein: CASSLGDRGQDYGYTF.